What follows are 11 T cell receptor beta chains derived from one specimen sequenced in a study of CD8 T cells in Susac syndrome. The authors reverse transcribed 0.5 to 1 ug RNA with random hexamers. One entry per CDR3 protein results from TCRdb running MiXCR on the immunoSEQ multiplex PCR reads. The profile shows 200,000 or so distinct CDR3 sequences, approximately 94% of them singletons. The sample was CD4+ T cells from PBMCs. The receptors stem from a human donor with multiple sclerosis.

The chain combines TRBV6-6 with TRBJ2-7; tentatively, D is TRBD1 (6 bases). V gave up 7 bases and J gave up 4 bases, with 14 bases separating them. CDR3 length: 13 residues. Germline lookup yields CDR1 MNHNY and CDR2 SVGAGI (reference sequence). CDR3 sequence reads: CASNTGLPYEQYF. Written as DNA, the CDR3 is TGTGCCAGCAACACAGGGTTGCCATACGAGCAGTACTTC.

V gene TRBV21-1 combines with J gene TRBJ2-1. TRBV21-1 is marked as a pseudogene. CDR3 size: 12 residues. The chain's CDR3 is CASSPANNEQFF. The CDR3 nucleotides are TGTGCCAGCAGCCCGGCTAACAATGAGCAGTTCTTC.

Concerning this clonotype itself: At one of its ends the junction is not consistent with the germline gene, which may arise from a read error. J is TRBJ2-6 and V is TRBV6-2 or TRBV6-3; a weak D match, TRBD1 (6 bases). CDR1 is MNHEY, CDR2 SVGEGT, per germline. The CDR3 runs to 14 residues. CDR3 sequence reads: CASSYSLRGTLLSF. The CDR3 coding sequence is TGTGCCAGCAGTTACTCGTTGCGTGGGACACTCCTGAGTTTC.

The chain couples TRBV29-1 to TRBJ2-3; D perhaps matches TRBD2 (6 bases). V lost 4 bases and J lost 0, with 14 bases in between. The CDR3 extends over 15 amino acids. Germline V gene lookup returns CDR1 SQVTM and CDR2 ANQGSEA. The CDR3 DNA reads as TGCAGCGTTGTTTTCGGGGGAGCTAGCACAGATACGCAGTATTTT. Encoded protein: CSVVFGGASTDTQYF.

The chain is built from TRBV7-9 and TRBJ1-6; 9 nucleotides match TRBD1. The germline gives CDR1 SEHNR, CDR2 FQNEAQ (reference sequence). The CDR3 is made up of 16 amino acids. V gave up 1 base and J gave up 7 bases; unmatched junction bases: 5. The CDR3 DNA reads as TGTGCCAGCAGCTTAGGGTCCGGGACAGGGAATTCACCCCTCCACTTT. This codes for CASSLGSGTGNSPLHF.

The gene calls are TRBV7-2 and TRBJ1-4; TRBD1 might be the D (5 bases). V shed 2 bases and J shed 8 bases, with 18 bases lying between them. The CDR3 loop spans 16 amino acids. CDR1 and CDR2 from the germline V gene are SGHTA and FQGNSA. CDR3 in amino acids: CASSLYREGIGEKLFF. For the CDR3, the DNA is TGTGCCAGCAGCTTATACAGAGAGGGGATCGGGGAAAAACTGTTTTTT.

V is TRBV7-2 and J is TRBJ2-1; TRBD1 is a possible D gene (6 bases). This CDR3 contains 16 residues. The germline V and J ends were trimmed by 3 bases and 6 bases, with 18 bases remaining between them. Looked up from germline, CDR1 is SGHTA and CDR2 is FQGNSA. The CDR3 DNA reads as TGTGCCAGCAGCTTGTTTTACAGAGGGACACGCAATGAGCAGTTCTTC. This translates into CASSLFYRGTRNEQFF.

This clonotype was seen only once. The genes are TRBV14 and TRBJ2-7; D is ambiguous. The CDR3 length is 14 residues. Germline lookup yields CDR1 SGHDN and CDR2 FVKESK. Trimming left V 4 bases short and J 5 bases short, with 15 bases between. The CDR3 coding sequence is TGTGCCAGCAGCCGGGCGGCCGGTAGCAACGAGCAGTACTTC. Protein product: CASSRAAGSNEQYF.

The J gene is TRBJ1-5, the V gene TRBV18; D gene unclear. Trimming took off 3 bases at V and 1 base at J, with 13 bases between the two ends. In germline, CDR1 is KGHSH, CDR2 LQKENI. This CDR3 has 16 residues. CDR3 nucleotides: TGTGCCAGCTCACCCCTCGATAACGGGAGCAATCAGCCCCAGCATTTT. As protein: CASSPLDNGSNQPQHF.

The DNA for the CDR3 is TGTGCCAGCAGCCCACGGGACAGGGACAGCTATGGCTACACCTTC. It specifies CASSPRDRDSYGYTF. This rearrangement joins TRBV7-2 to TRBJ1-2; 9 bases are shared with TRBD1. Germline V gene lookup returns CDR1 SGHTA and CDR2 FQGNSA. V shed 5 bases and J 4 bases; nucleotides not matched to a gene: 8. This CDR3 spans 15 amino acids. The entire variable domain, with the rest obtained from reference TRBV7-2 and TRBJ1-2, is as follows: GAGVSQSPSNKVTEKGKDVELRCDPISGHTALYWYRQSLGQGLEFLIYFQGNSAPDKSGLPSDRFSAERTGGSVSTLTIQRTQQEDSAVYLCASSPRDRDSYGYTFGSGTRLTVV.

This sequence joins TRBV2 and TRBJ2-5; D unclear. Germline CDR1 is SNHLY and CDR2 is FYNNEI. CDR3 length: 12 residues. V was pared by 6 bases and J by 5 bases, with 10 bases between. The CDR3 protein is CASRAASETQYF. The CDR3 DNA reads as TGTGCCAGCAGGGCCGCGAGTGAGACCCAGTACTTC. Full variable domain (missing parts from reference TRBV2 and TRBJ2-5): EPEVTQTPSHQVTQMGQEVILRCVPISNHLYFYWYRQILGQKVEFLVSFYNNEISEKSEIFDDQFSVERPDGSNFTLKIRSTKLEDSAMYFCASRAASETQYFGPGTRLLVL.